The 22 T cell receptor beta chains listed next were all sequenced from one sample in a study of blood T cell repertoires in COVID-19. Assay: immunoSEQ multiplex PCR; the TCRdb copy retains only in-frame clones and omits some. Among some 40,000 clones listed, over 80% were seen once. The sample was peripheral blood. These receptors all stem from a woman over 75 with acute or convalescent COVID-19.

The genes are TRBV11-3 and TRBJ2-3; 7 bases fit TRBD1. The CDR3 is 14 residues long. Germline V lookup: CDR1 SGHNT, CDR2 YENEEA. V shed 7 bases and J 0 bases; nucleotides not matched to a gene: 4. CDR3 DNA sequence: TGTGCCAGCAACGAGGGGGCGAGCACAGATACGCAGTATTTT. It is translated as CASNEGASTDTQYF. Full variable domain (missing parts from reference TRBV11-3 and TRBJ2-3): EAGVVQSPRYKIIEKKQPVAFWCNPISGHNTLYWYLQNLGQGPELLIRYENEEAVDDSQLPKDRFSAERLKGVDSTLKIQPAELGDSAVYLCASNEGASTDTQYFGPGTRLTVL.

The V call is TRBV15, the J call TRBJ1-1; possible D gene TRBD1, 5 bases. The CDR3 covers 17 residues. CDR1 and CDR2 from the germline V gene are LNHNV and YYDKDF (reference sequence). V shed 5 bases and J shed 3 bases, with 22 bases lying between them. CDR3 protein: CATSPRASGRGDTEAFF. The CDR3 DNA is TGTGCCACCAGCCCGAGGGCCTCCGGGAGAGGGGACACTGAAGCTTTCTTT. The whole variable domain, filled in from reference TRBV15 and TRBJ1-1, reads DAMVIQNPRYQVTQFGKPVTLSCSQTLNHNVMYWYQQKSSQAPKLLFHYYDKDFNNEADTPDNFQSRRPNTSFCFLDIRSPGLGDTAMYLCATSPRASGRGDTEAFFGQGTRLTVV.

On this clone: The sample has other DNA sequences that encode this CDR3 too. This chain connects TRBV7-9 to TRBJ2-5; TRBD1 is a possible D gene (6 bases). The germline gives CDR1 SEHNR, CDR2 FQNEAQ (reference sequence). The V and J ends lost 3 bases and 2 bases respectively, with 10 bases between them. This CDR3 has 14 amino acids. The chain's CDR3 is CASSFQGGQETQYF. DNA for the CDR3: TGTGCCAGCAGCTTTCAAGGGGGACAAGAGACCCAGTACTTC.

This chain joins TRBV7-9 and TRBJ2-7, with unresolved D. The CDR3 is 14 amino acids. Per the germline V gene, CDR1 is SEHNR and CDR2 is FQNEAQ (reference sequence). Between the trimmed V and J ends, which lost 2 bases and 0 bases, there was a span of 8 bases. Written as DNA, the CDR3 is TGTGCCAGCAGCTTAATGGCGGACTCCTACGAGCAGTACTTC. It translates to CASSLMADSYEQYF.

CDR3 in DNA: TGTGCCTGGAGCTCCGGGACAGGGAACACAGATACGCAGTATTTT. Its protein is CAWSSGTGNTDTQYF. The rearrangement uses TRBV30 and TRBJ2-3; TRBD1 agrees at 9 bases. This CDR3 region has 15 residues. V was pared by 3 bases and J by 2 bases, with 6 bases of the junction left unmatched. Per the germline V gene, CDR1 is GTSNPN and CDR2 is SVGIG (reference sequence).

V usage is TRBV7-8 and J usage is TRBJ1-6; the D gene is possibly TRBD1 (6 bases). Germline loops: CDR1 SGHVS, CDR2 FQNEAQ. V lost 3 bases to trimming and J lost 7 bases, with 13 bases between them. The length of the CDR3 is 15 residues. DNA for the CDR3: TGTGCCAGCAGCTTGGGGACAATCGCAAATTCACCCCTCCACTTT. Its protein is CASSLGTIANSPLHF.

The chain links TRBV4-1 to TRBJ1-1; the D gene is possibly TRBD1 (5 bases). Germline CDR1 MGHRA, CDR2 YSYEKL. Trimming cost V 3 bases and J 0 bases, with 8 bases left between them. This CDR3 comprises 14 residues. CDR3 nucleotides: TGCGCCAGCAGCCAGGCAGGGTTGAACACTGAAGCTTTCTTT. Translated: CASSQAGLNTEAFF.

The chain has TRBV11-3 and TRBJ2-5; 8 bases map to TRBD2. The CDR3 length is 16 residues. Losses at the gene ends were 6 bases for V and 3 bases for J; bases not matched to a gene: 12. The germline CDR1 and CDR2 sequences are SGHNT and YENEEA. DNA for the CDR3: TGTGCCAGCAGTCGGGGGGCAAGCGGGAGCGAAGAGACCCAGTACTTC. Amino acids: CASSRGASGSEETQYF.

This chain uses TRBV6-6 with TRBJ1-2; 7 bases agree with TRBD1. V shed 5 bases and J 7 bases; nucleotides not matched to a gene: 10. Germline-derived CDR1 and CDR2 are MNHNY and SVGAGI (reference sequence). This CDR3 has 14 amino acids. CDR3 protein: CASSPSGQAGGYTF. CDR3 bases: TGTGCCAGCAGTCCATCTGGACAGGCCGGTGGCTACACCTTC.

This clone was detected a few times. This chain joins TRBV7-9 and TRBJ2-7; 7 bases map to TRBD1. The CDR3 is made up of 13 amino acids. Germline V CDR1 and CDR2: SEHNR, FQNEAQ (reference sequence). The trim removed 1 base at V and 4 bases at J, leaving 1 base unmatched. This CDR3 reads CASSLGGQYEQYF. In DNA, the CDR3 is TGTGCCAGCAGCTTAGGGGGACAGTACGAGCAGTACTTC.

The chain has TRBV6-5 and TRBJ1-5; TRBD1 aligns across 8 bases. Germline V gives CDR1 MNHEY, CDR2 SVGAGI. V shed 8 bases and J 4 bases; nucleotides not matched to a gene: 4. The CDR3 totals 13 residues. The CDR3, as DNA: TGTGCCAGCGGGGGACAGGAGAATCAGCCCCAGCATTTT. Its translation is CASGGQENQPQHF.

V is TRBV7-8 and J is TRBJ1-6; D perhaps matches TRBD1 (6 bases). The germline CDR1 and CDR2 sequences are SGHVS and FQNEAQ. The CDR3 runs to 14 residues. The germline V and J ends were trimmed by 8 bases and 7 bases, with 15 bases remaining between them. CDR3 nucleotide sequence: TGTGCCAGCGGCGAGGGGGGGATAAATTCACCCCTCCACTTT. Translating it yields CASGEGGINSPLHF.

The rearrangement links TRBV3-1 (or the pseudogene TRBV3-2) to TRBJ2-2; D unresolved. The CDR3 covers 14 residues. Germline CDR1 LGHDT, CDR2 YNNKEL (reference sequence). Between the trimmed V and J ends, which lost 1 base and 4 bases, there was a span of 7 bases. DNA for the CDR3: TGTGCCAGCAGCCAAGGCCAGATCACCGGGGAGCTGTTTTTT. Its protein product is CASSQGQITGELFF.

V is TRBV11-2 and J is TRBJ1-5; tentatively, D is TRBD1 (5 bases). CDR3 length: 15 residues. Germline CDR1 is SGHAT and CDR2 is FQNNGV. Trimming removed 5 bases from V and 6 bases from J, with 17 bases in between. This CDR3 is CASSPGEGRGQPQHF. CDR3 in DNA: TGTGCCAGCAGCCCCGGGGAGGGGAGGGGTCAGCCCCAGCATTTT.

This clone has only one observation. The rearrangement links TRBV5-1 to TRBJ2-5, with D tentatively TRBD2 (6 bases). V was trimmed by 5 bases and J by 4 bases, leaving 18 bases between them. CDR1 is SGHRS, CDR2 YFSETQ, per germline. CDR3 length equals 15 residues. The CDR3 region is CASSFTRGAGETQYF. CDR3 bases: TGCGCCAGCAGTTTTACCCGCGGGGCAGGAGAGACCCAGTACTTC.

The gene calls are TRBV5-4 and TRBJ2-7; unclear D gene. Trimming took off 4 bases at V and 0 bases at J, with 5 bases between the two ends. CDR1 and CDR2 from the germline V gene are SGHNT and YYREEE (reference sequence). This CDR3 comprises 12 residues. The chain's CDR3 is CASSADSYEQYF. CDR3 bases: TGTGCCAGCAGCGCAGACTCCTACGAGCAGTACTTC.

V is TRBV6-2 or TRBV6-3 and J is TRBJ2-5, with D perhaps TRBD1 (6 bases). Germline loops: CDR1 MNHEY, CDR2 SVGEGT. The CDR3 loop spans 15 amino acids. The V gene lost 5 bases and the J gene lost 9 bases, with 22 bases spanning the gap. Written as DNA, the CDR3 is TGTGCCAGCAGTACCATTCCGGGACACTCAGGGCCCCAGTACTTC. Translating it yields CASSTIPGHSGPQYF.

The chain uses TRBV7-2 and TRBJ2-5; D perhaps matches TRBD2 (5 bases). The V gene lost 1 base and the J gene lost 5 bases, with 8 bases spanning the gap. CDR3 length equals 13 residues. Germline-derived CDR1 and CDR2 are SGHTA and FQGNSA. The CDR3 DNA reads TGTGCCAGCAGCTTAGGGCCGGGGGAGACCCAGTACTTC. Translating it yields CASSLGPGETQYF.

CDR3 sequence: CASSPGREFGEKLFF. The DNA for the CDR3 is TGTGCCAGCAGCCCCGGCCGGGAATTTGGGGAAAAACTGTTTTTT. The rearrangement uses TRBV5-8 and TRBJ1-4; no reliable D call. The germline V gene has CDR1 SGHTS and CDR2 YDEGEE. V lost 4 bases and J 8 bases, leaving 18 bases between the germline ends. This CDR3 spans 15 amino acids.

V usage is TRBV14 and J usage is TRBJ1-5; 7 bases agree with TRBD1. V dropped 1 base and J dropped 3; count of bases not matched to a gene: 9. This CDR3 is built from 17 residues. Looked up from germline, CDR1 is SGHDN and CDR2 is FVKESK. The CDR3: CASSQVLGTAFNQPQHF. The CDR3 bases are TGTGCCAGCAGCCAAGTACTGGGGACAGCTTTCAATCAGCCCCAGCATTTT.

This chain uses TRBV19 with TRBJ2-7; unclear D gene. The CDR3 contains 14 residues. V lost 8 bases to trimming and J lost 3 bases, with 17 bases between them. From germline, CDR1 is LNHDA and CDR2 SQIVND (reference sequence). The CDR3 DNA follows: TGTGCCAGTGCCCGAGGCGTAGGAGACTACGAGCAGTACTTC. Translation: CASARGVGDYEQYF.

The genes are TRBV2 and TRBJ2-4; tentatively, D is TRBD2 (6 bases). The V end lost 1 base, the J end lost 1 base, and 11 bases lay between the germline ends. The CDR3 is 16 residues long. The germline CDR1 and CDR2 sequences are SNHLY and FYNNEI. In nucleotides, the CDR3 is TGTGCCAGCAGTGAAGGGAGGGGTCAGGCCAAAAACATTCAGTACTTC. Translating it yields CASSEGRGQAKNIQYF.